What follows is one TCR beta chain and its context. Primers included in the PCR were 60 Vbeta and 13 Jbeta primers. The repertoire was sequenced with immunoSEQ multiplex PCR; TCRdb's copy has only in-frame clones and lacks some. This sample carries 170,000 or so clones, 80% of them seen once, and the ten largest clones take approximately 5.1%. These data originate in a study of cytomegalovirus exposure and HLA in healthy donors. The CDR3 is 15 amino acids. Per the germline V gene, CDR1 is SGHTA and CDR2 is FQGNSA. J was trimmed by 7 bases and V by 5 bases; bases with no gene match: 8. Material for sequencing was PBMCs. The chain has TRBV7-2 and TRBJ1-5; 10 bases align to TRBD1. The sequence was collected from a man in his forties in good health and CMV-seronegative. The CDR3 here is CASSLDRGRGQPQHF. CDR3 DNA sequence: TGTGCCAGCAGCCTAGACAGGGGGCGCGGGCAGCCCCAGCATTTT.